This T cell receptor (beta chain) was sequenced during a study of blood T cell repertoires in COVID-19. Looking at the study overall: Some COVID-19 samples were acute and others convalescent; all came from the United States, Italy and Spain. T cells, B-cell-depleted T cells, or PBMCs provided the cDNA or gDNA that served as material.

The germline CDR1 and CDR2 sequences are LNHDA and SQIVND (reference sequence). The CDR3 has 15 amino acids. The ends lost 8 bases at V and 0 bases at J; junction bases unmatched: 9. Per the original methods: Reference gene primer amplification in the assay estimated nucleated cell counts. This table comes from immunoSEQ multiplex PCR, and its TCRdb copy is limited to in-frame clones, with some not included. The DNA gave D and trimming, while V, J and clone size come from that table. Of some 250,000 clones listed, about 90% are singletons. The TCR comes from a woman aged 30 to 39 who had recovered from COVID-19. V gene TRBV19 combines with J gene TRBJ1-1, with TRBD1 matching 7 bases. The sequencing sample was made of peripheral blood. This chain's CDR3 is CASVSGTAMNTEAFF. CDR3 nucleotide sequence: TGTGCCAGTGTATCCGGGACAGCCATGAACACTGAAGCTTTCTTT.